This record looks at one TCR beta chain sequence and its context. The CDR3 totals 12 residues. After removal of 4 bases from V and 8 bases from J, the junction contained 4 bases not matched to a gene. Looked up from germline, CDR1 is SGHDT and CDR2 is YYEEEE. The PCR used 60 Vbeta and 13 Jbeta primers. Sequencing was performed with immunoSEQ multiplex PCR; in TCRdb, only in-frame clones are kept and a portion is missing. This sample carries tens of thousands of clones, roughly 60% of them seen once, and the ten largest clones take under 6%. This sample was taken from a study of cytomegalovirus exposure and HLA in healthy donors.

This TCR came from a boy between 10 and 17 years old in good health and CMV-seropositive. Input material: PBMCs. The rearrangement uses TRBV5-6 and TRBJ1-2, with 8 bases fitting TRBD1. CDR3 protein: CASSQGAQGYTF. DNA for the CDR3: TGTGCCAGCAGCCAGGGGGCGCAAGGCTACACCTTC.